Below, 31 T cell receptor beta chains from the same sample are listed, as sequenced in a study of identical twins. MiXCR was run by TCRdb on the 5' RACE reads, yielding one entry per CDR3 protein. The sample lists roughly 290,000 distinct CDR3 sequences, roughly 9.7% occurring once. These data were also reused for a study on yellow fever vaccine responses in identical twins.

The sample consisted of CD8+ T cells sorted from blood. The receptors originated from a woman aged 18 to 35 in good health.

This clonotype has a count of ten or more. This chain joins TRBV24-1 and TRBJ2-7; no definite D call. The CDR3 is 16 amino acids. The germline CDR1 and CDR2 sequences are KGHDR and SFDVKD. The V gene lost 5 bases and the J gene lost 2 bases, with 18 bases spanning the gap. The CDR3 DNA reads TGTGCCACCAGTGCCCCCCTGATACAGATTACCTACGAGCAGTACTTC. Translating it yields CATSAPLIQITYEQYF.

This clonotype was seen repeatedly, ten times or more. The chain carries TRBV4-3 and TRBJ2-5; 11 bases map to TRBD2. Germline V gene lookup returns CDR1 LGHNA and CDR2 YSLEER. The ends lost 0 bases at V and 3 bases at J; junction bases unmatched: 3. The CDR3 is 16 residues long. The CDR3 DNA follows: TGCGCCAGCAGCCAAGAACCGGGACTAGCGGAAGAGACCCAGTACTTC. This encodes CASSQEPGLAEETQYF.

This clonotype was counted at least ten times. V gene TRBV7-2 combines with J gene TRBJ2-2, with 7 nucleotides matching TRBD1. J was trimmed by 3 bases and V by 3 bases; bases with no gene match: 1. Germline lookup yields CDR1 SGHTA and CDR2 FQGNSA. This CDR3 is built from 14 residues. CDR3 in amino acids: CASSFTGDTGELFF. The DNA of the CDR3 is TGTGCCAGCAGCTTTACAGGGGACACCGGGGAGCTGTTTTTT.

This clonotype was detected ten times or more. CDR3 nucleotides: TGCAGCGTTATTGACAGGGAATTGGACGAGCAGTACTTC. Protein product: CSVIDRELDEQYF. V usage is TRBV29-1 and J usage is TRBJ2-7; 7 bases map to TRBD1. Germline V lookup: CDR1 SQVTM, CDR2 ANQGSEA. This CDR3 region has 13 residues. V lost 5 bases and J lost 5; bases outside the gene matches: 9.

V gene TRBV15 combines with J gene TRBJ2-7; 9 bases are a match to TRBD2. After removal of 3 bases from V and 1 base from J, the junction contained 10 bases not matched to a gene. CDR1 is LNHNV and CDR2 is YYDKDF in the germline V gene (reference sequence). The CDR3 covers 17 residues. The CDR3: CATSSPGLAPLSYEQYF. CDR3 in DNA: TGTGCCACCAGCAGCCCTGGACTAGCGCCCTTATCCTACGAGCAGTACTTC.

This clonotype was seen a few times. The chain links TRBV11-2 to TRBJ2-3, with unresolved D. Germline V gene sequence: CDR1 SGHAT, CDR2 FQNNGV. V lost 6 bases and J lost 0, with 4 bases in between. This CDR3 has 12 amino acids. The CDR3 region has the DNA TGTGCCAGCAGACATAGCACAGATACGCAGTATTTT. Its protein is CASRHSTDTQYF.

This clonotype was observed many times. The V gene is TRBV7-9, the J gene TRBJ1-1; D uncertain. V was trimmed by 1 base and J by 1 base, leaving 7 bases between them. Germline lookup yields CDR1 SEHNR and CDR2 FQNEAQ (reference sequence). CDR3 length equals 14 residues. The CDR3, as DNA: TGTGCCAGCAGCTTAGATGCCGCGAACACTGAAGCTTTCTTT. It translates to CASSLDAANTEAFF.

The chain employs TRBV5-6 and TRBJ1-1; D not certain. Trimming pared 4 bases from V and 0 bases from J, leaving 13 bases between. This CDR3 is 15 amino acids long. Germline assignment: CDR1 SGHDT and CDR2 YYEEEE. CDR3 bases: TGTGCCAGCAGCCCCCGGACGGAGATGAACACTGAAGCTTTCTTT. Amino acid sequence: CASSPRTEMNTEAFF.

The chain employs TRBV6-5 and TRBJ2-7; D may be TRBD1 or TRBD2 (5 bases each). Germline V lookup: CDR1 MNHEY, CDR2 SVGAGI. The V gene lost 2 bases and the J gene lost 4 bases, with 12 bases spanning the gap. This CDR3 region has 14 residues. The CDR3 spells CASSYNGDDYEQYF. The CDR3 nucleotides read TGTGCCAGCAGTTACAACGGGGACGATTACGAGCAGTACTTC.

This clonotype turned up a few times. This chain connects TRBV5-6 to TRBJ1-3; 7 nucleotides match TRBD1. The CDR3 extends over 15 amino acids. Trimming cost V 0 bases and J 1 base; bases outside gene matches: 1. Germline V gives CDR1 SGHDT, CDR2 YYEEEE. The CDR3 DNA sequence: TGTGCCAGCAGCTTGGGGACAGGTTCTGGAAACACCATATATTTT. This sequence encodes CASSLGTGSGNTIYF. Full variable domain (outside the CDR3, taken from reference TRBV5-6 and TRBJ1-3): DAGVTQSPTHLIKTRGQQVTLRCSPKSGHDTVSWYQQALGQGPQFIFQYYEEEERQRGNFPDRFSGHQFPNYSSELNVNALLLGDSALYLCASSLGTGSGNTIYFGEGSWLTVV.

The table lists this clonotype with a few counts. This chain links TRBV4-3 with TRBJ2-1; weak D call: TRBD2 (5 bases). The ends were cut back, 1 base at V and 7 bases at J, with 17 bases in the middle. Germline CDR1 and CDR2: LGHNA and YSLEER. The CDR3 loop spans 16 amino acids. The CDR3 protein is CASSQGASGIENEQFF. As DNA, the CDR3 is TGCGCCAGCAGCCAAGGCGCTTCCGGGATTGAAAATGAGCAGTTCTTC.

The genes are TRBV11-2 and TRBJ2-7; the match to TRBD1 covers 8 bases. After removal of 4 bases from V and 6 bases from J, the junction contained 2 bases not matched to a gene. The germline gives CDR1 SGHAT, CDR2 FQNNGV. This CDR3 has 12 amino acids. CDR3 sequence: CASSSTGVEQYF. The CDR3 region has the DNA TGTGCCAGCAGCTCGACAGGGGTCGAGCAGTACTTC.

This clonotype was seen at least ten times. V gene TRBV20-1 combines with J gene TRBJ1-2; the match to TRBD1 covers 8 bases. The CDR3 extends over 14 amino acids. The ends lost 7 bases at V and 3 bases at J; junction bases unmatched: 10. CDR1 is DFQATT, CDR2 SNEGSKA, per germline (reference sequence). The CDR3: CSGDSGQGDYGYTF. CDR3 DNA sequence: TGCAGTGGCGACTCCGGACAGGGAGACTATGGCTACACCTTC.

This clonotype occurred many times. The chain joins TRBV28 to TRBJ2-2; TRBD1 matches at 7 bases. The germline V gene encodes CDR1 MDHEN and CDR2 SYDVKM. The V segment lost 6 bases and the J segment 4 bases; nucleotides outside the gene matches: 11. The CDR3 has 16 residues. CDR3 in amino acids: CASSGSGQSLTGELFF. The CDR3 nucleotides are TGTGCCAGCAGCGGATCGGGACAGAGCCTCACCGGGGAGCTGTTTTTT.

This clonotype was counted many times. This chain's CDR3 is CASSPWGLGNSYEQYF. CDR3 DNA sequence: TGCGCCAGCAGCCCTTGGGGACTGGGGAACTCCTACGAGCAGTACTTC. This chain joins TRBV5-1 and TRBJ2-7; tentative D call: TRBD2 (6 bases). CDR1 is SGHRS, CDR2 YFSETQ, per germline. Trimming shortened V by 4 bases and J by 0 bases, and 17 bases separated the two germline ends. The CDR3 sequence is 16 residues long.

This chain joins TRBV2 and TRBJ1-2; no firm D call. V lost 10 bases and J 3 bases, leaving 6 bases between the germline ends. Per germline, CDR1 SNHLY and CDR2 FYNNEI. This CDR3 comprises 10 residues. CDR3 region: CATMDYGYTF. DNA for the CDR3: TGTGCCACTATGGACTATGGCTACACCTTC.

This clonotype has at least ten counts. The V and J genes are TRBV7-9 and TRBJ1-6; D gene uncertain. Per germline, CDR1 SEHNR and CDR2 FQNEAQ (reference sequence). V was trimmed by 0 bases and J by 8 bases, leaving 11 bases between them. The CDR3 contains 15 residues. This CDR3 is CASSLADGAYSPLHF. CDR3 coding DNA: TGTGCCAGCAGCTTAGCAGACGGCGCCTATTCACCCCTCCACTTT.

This clonotype was seen only a few times. V and J are TRBV27 and TRBJ2-7; 9 positions match TRBD1. The V gene's germline CDR1 is MNHEY and CDR2 SMNVEV (reference sequence). The trim removed 6 bases at V and 5 bases at J, leaving 5 bases unmatched. The CDR3 contains 13 residues. The CDR3 protein is CASRGTGYDEQYF. In nucleotides, the CDR3 is TGTGCCAGCAGGGGGACAGGGTACGACGAGCAGTACTTC.

This clonotype showed up many times. This chain joins TRBV12-3 or TRBV12-4 and TRBJ1-1, with 7 bases aligning to TRBD1. Unmatched junction bases numbered 8, after V lost 6 bases and J lost 1 base. The length of the CDR3 is 15 residues. The CDR3 nucleotides are TGTGCCAGCAGGGAAACAGGGGCGGCGAACACTGAAGCTTTCTTT. Protein product: CASRETGAANTEAFF.

The V and J genes are TRBV3-1 and TRBJ2-1; 8 nucleotides match TRBD2. The V gene end was trimmed by 3 bases and the J gene end by 2 bases; junction bases not matched to a gene: 6. This CDR3 has 16 amino acids. Germline values: CDR1 LGHDT, CDR2 YNNKEL (reference sequence). In DNA, the CDR3 is TGTGCCAGCAGCCACCGCGGGGGGTTCGCCTACAATGAGCAGTTCTTC. Translated, it gives CASSHRGGFAYNEQFF.

The chain employs TRBV19 and TRBJ2-5; D remains ambiguous. The V end lost 3 bases, the J end lost 5 bases, and 22 bases lay between the germline ends. The CDR3 spans 17 residues. Looked up from germline, CDR1 is LNHDA and CDR2 is SQIVND (reference sequence). CDR3 DNA sequence: TGTGCCAGTAGTATGCCCGACGAGGAGAGGCTGACCGAGACCCAGTACTTC. Translation: CASSMPDEERLTETQYF.

This chain connects TRBV19 to TRBJ1-6, with D perhaps matching TRBD1 (5 bases). Trimming took off 1 base at V and 7 bases at J, with 11 bases between the two ends. The V gene's germline CDR1 is LNHDA and CDR2 SQIVND (reference sequence). This CDR3 region has 15 residues. This CDR3 reads CASSIATGANSPLHF. CDR3 nucleotide sequence: TGTGCCAGTAGTATAGCTACAGGCGCAAATTCACCCCTCCACTTT. Using reference TRBV19 and TRBJ1-6 for the parts outside the CDR3, the full variable domain is DGGITQSPKYLFRKEGQNVTLSCEQNLNHDAMYWYRQDPGQGLRLIYYSQIVNDFQKGDIAEGYSVSREKKESFPLTVTSAQKNPTAFYLCASSIATGANSPLHFGNGTRLTVT.

This chain uses TRBV6-1 with TRBJ1-5, with TRBD1 matching 7 bases. Germline V lookup: CDR1 MNHNS, CDR2 SASEGT. The CDR3 is 14 amino acids. J lost 7 bases, V lost 6 bases, and 9 bases had no gene match. The CDR3 loop is CASSPQGMGQPQHF. The CDR3 DNA follows: TGTGCCAGCAGCCCACAGGGGATGGGACAGCCCCAGCATTTT.

The rearrangement joins TRBV28 to TRBJ1-5; D is undetermined. CDR1 and CDR2 from the germline V gene are MDHEN and SYDVKM. The CDR3 loop spans 16 amino acids. The V and J ends lost 0 bases and 2 bases respectively, with 11 bases between them. The CDR3 DNA reads as TGTGCCAGCAGTTTATGGTCCGGTTCCGGCAATCAGCCCCAGCATTTT. Its translation: CASSLWSGSGNQPQHF.

The chain employs TRBV6-4 and TRBJ1-5; possibly TRBD1 for D (5 bases). Trimming removed 3 bases from V and 7 bases from J, with 13 bases in between. The CDR3 covers 14 residues. CDR1 is MRHNA, CDR2 SNTAGT, per germline. This CDR3 is CASSDTAWGQPQHF. The CDR3 DNA reads as TGTGCCAGCAGTGATACGGCTTGGGGCCAGCCCCAGCATTTT.

The chain carries TRBV29-1 and TRBJ1-2, with a weak D call TRBD1 (5 bases). The CDR3 is made up of 12 amino acids. CDR1 is SQVTM, CDR2 ANQGSEA, per germline. V was shortened by 7 bases and J by 3 bases, with 12 bases between the two germline ends. The DNA for the CDR3 is TGCAGCGCCACTGGGACCGACTATGGCTACACCTTC. Its translation: CSATGTDYGYTF. Full variable domain (rest looked up from reference TRBV29-1 and TRBJ1-2): SAVISQKPSRDICQRGTSLTIQCQVDSQVTMMFWYRQQPGQSLTLIATANQGSEATYESGFVIDKFPISRPNLTFSTLTVSNMSPEDSSIYLCSATGTDYGYTFGSGTRLTVV.

This clonotype was found many times. The chain couples TRBV7-3 to TRBJ1-1; D is uncertain. Trimming pared 1 base from V and 0 bases from J, leaving 9 bases between. This CDR3 region has 15 residues. Germline CDR1 reads SGHTA; CDR2 reads FQGTGA. CDR3 sequence (DNA): TGTGCCAGCAGCTTAAATGCCCCCATGAACACTGAAGCTTTCTTT. Translation: CASSLNAPMNTEAFF.

The V and J genes are TRBV5-6 and TRBJ1-2; 7 bases line up with TRBD1. This CDR3 region has 17 residues. J gave up 3 bases and V 0 bases, and 11 bases lay outside the gene matches. Germline assignment: CDR1 SGHDT and CDR2 YYEEEE. DNA of the CDR3: TGTGCCAGCAGCTTGGGAAACAGGGGTTACAGGGACTATGGCTACACCTTC. It encodes CASSLGNRGYRDYGYTF.

The CDR3 region has the DNA TGTGCCAGTAGTATGGTTGTCGGGGAGACCCAGTACTTC. Translating gives CASSMVVGETQYF. The chain uses TRBV19 and TRBJ2-5; D remains ambiguous. CDR3 length: 13 residues. V lost 3 bases to trimming and J lost 5 bases, with 10 bases between them. Germline CDR1 is LNHDA and CDR2 is SQIVND (reference sequence). Based on the CDR3 plus reference TRBV19 and TRBJ2-5, the full variable domain is DGGITQSPKYLFRKEGQNVTLSCEQNLNHDAMYWYRQDPGQGLRLIYYSQIVNDFQKGDIAEGYSVSREKKESFPLTVTSAQKNPTAFYLCASSMVVGETQYFGPGTRLLVL.

This clonotype was counted a few times. One base away lies a much larger clone, so this may be a sequencing read error. The chain employs TRBV7-9 and TRBJ2-1; D is unclear. Trimming pared 2 bases from V and 8 bases from J, leaving 1 base between. Per germline, CDR1 SEHNR and CDR2 FQNEAQ (reference sequence). The CDR3 runs 10 residues. The chain's CDR3 is CASSLHEQFF. CDR3 DNA sequence: TGTGCCAGCAGCTTACATGAGCAGTTCTTC. Full variable domain (rest looked up from reference TRBV7-9 and TRBJ2-1): DTGVSQNPRHKITKRGQNVTFRCDPISEHNRLYWYRQTLGQGPEFLTYFQNEAQLEKSRLLSDRFSAERPKGSFSTLEIQRTEQGDSAMYLCASSLHEQFFGPGTRLTVL.

This clonotype has a count of ten or more. This chain uses TRBV9 with TRBJ2-5; 7 nucleotides line up with TRBD1. V lost 4 bases and J lost 2; bases outside the gene matches: 5. Germline V gene sequence: CDR1 SGDLS, CDR2 YYNGEE. CDR3 size: 14 residues. The CDR3: CASSMRGLQETQYF. The CDR3, as DNA: TGTGCCAGCAGCATGAGGGGGCTGCAAGAGACCCAGTACTTC.